This TCR beta chain was captured by sequencing in a study of cytomegalovirus exposure and HLA in healthy donors. As for the study in general: The study's early data release held about 77 million unique TCRs from HLA-typed donors. Overall study findings and caveats: The authors enumerated 150 to 200 TCR beta chains as linked to cytomegalovirus. Later on, analysis showed that most CMV-associated TCR beta chains appeared to be HLA-restricted.

Amplification used 60 Vbeta primers and 13 Jbeta primers. Method: immunoSEQ multiplex PCR; TCRdb's copy keeps in-frame clones and lacks some. The repertoire has 160,000 or so clones, 80% of them found once; the top ten carry about 4.3%. In the case of this clone: Antigen unknown.

Germline V CDR1 and CDR2: MNHEY, SMNVEV (reference sequence). Between the trimmed V and J ends, which lost 4 bases and 8 bases, there was a span of 15 bases. This CDR3 comprises 14 residues. The chain employs TRBV27 and TRBJ1-3, with a weak D call TRBD1 (5 bases). The sequenced material came from PBMCs. This receptor was identified in a man aged 25-40 years in good health and CMV-seronegative. Written as DNA, the CDR3 is TGTGCCAGCAGTTCCTCCGGGCCCAGGGACACCATATATTTT. Its protein is CASSSSGPRDTIYF.